This T cell receptor (beta chain) was documented in a study of blood T cell repertoires in COVID-19. Whole-study context: COVID-19 samples, acute and convalescent, were from the United States, Italy and Spain. In each case, the material was cDNA or gDNA derived from T cells, B-cell-depleted T cells, or PBMCs.

CDR1 is SGHVS, CDR2 FQNEAQ, per germline. CDR3 length equals 13 residues. V lost 2 bases to trimming and J lost 1 base, with 5 bases between them. Original processing notes: It was from reference gene primer amplification that nucleated cell counts were estimated. This table comes from immunoSEQ multiplex PCR, and its TCRdb copy is limited to in-frame clones, with some not included. The V and J calls and the clone size are those of that table, but D and trimming were determined from the DNA. The table shows around 310,000 clones, with about nine tenths occurring only once. Those enrolled, adults aged 18 to 89 years, came from 20 to 25 US areas.

The clonotype originates from a woman aged 30 to 39 who had recovered from COVID-19. The sample comprised PBMCs or T cells enriched from blood (not recorded which). The V and J genes are TRBV7-8 and TRBJ1-1, with D unclear. The CDR3 DNA reads as TGTGCCAGCAGCTTACTGAGGAACACTGAAGCTTTCTTT. This codes for CASSLLRNTEAFF.